The entry below gives a single T cell receptor beta chain sequence along with its context. As handled by the study authors: Scientists estimated how many nucleated cells there were by amplifying reference gene primers. Sequenced by immunoSEQ multiplex PCR; TCRdb stores in-frame clones only, minus some. The DNA gave D and trimming, while V, J and clone size come from that table. The sample lists 40,000 or so clones, 90% occurring once. This sample is drawn from a study of blood T cell repertoires in COVID-19. This CDR3 is 14 amino acids long. The germline V gene has CDR1 LNHDA and CDR2 SQIVND (reference sequence). The V and J ends lost 5 bases and 0 bases respectively, with 8 bases between them.

The TCR originated in a man between 60 and 75 years old with active or convalescent COVID-19. The chain carries TRBV19 and TRBJ1-3, with unresolved D. Sequenced material: peripheral blood. DNA of the CDR3: TGTGCCAGTAGTCCTAGCAGCTCTGGAAACACCATATATTTT. Translated: CASSPSSSGNTIYF.